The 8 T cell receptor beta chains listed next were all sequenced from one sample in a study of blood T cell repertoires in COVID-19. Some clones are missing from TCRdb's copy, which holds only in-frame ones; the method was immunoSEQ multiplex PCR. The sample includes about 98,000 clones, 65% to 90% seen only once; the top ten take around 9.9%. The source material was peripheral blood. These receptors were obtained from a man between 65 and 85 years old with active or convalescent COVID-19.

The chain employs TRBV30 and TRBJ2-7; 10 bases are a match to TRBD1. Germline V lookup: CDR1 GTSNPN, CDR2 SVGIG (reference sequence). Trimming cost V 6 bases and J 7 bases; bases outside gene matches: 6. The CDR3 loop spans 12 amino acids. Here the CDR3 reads CACAGQGWEQYF. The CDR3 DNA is TGTGCCTGCGCGGGACAGGGGTGGGAGCAGTACTTC.

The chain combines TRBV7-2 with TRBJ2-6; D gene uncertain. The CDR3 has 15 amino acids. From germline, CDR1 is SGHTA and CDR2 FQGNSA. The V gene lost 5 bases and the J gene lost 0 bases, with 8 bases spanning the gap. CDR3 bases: TGTGCCAGCAGCACAGAAACCTCTGGGGCCAACGTCCTGACTTTC. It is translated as CASSTETSGANVLTF.

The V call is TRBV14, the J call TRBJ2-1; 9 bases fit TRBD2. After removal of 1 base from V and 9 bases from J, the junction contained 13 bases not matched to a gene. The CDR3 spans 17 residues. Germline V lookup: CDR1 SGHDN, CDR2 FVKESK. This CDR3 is CASSQGKRLAARGEQFF. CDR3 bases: TGTGCCAGCAGCCAAGGAAAAAGACTAGCGGCCAGGGGTGAGCAGTTCTTC.

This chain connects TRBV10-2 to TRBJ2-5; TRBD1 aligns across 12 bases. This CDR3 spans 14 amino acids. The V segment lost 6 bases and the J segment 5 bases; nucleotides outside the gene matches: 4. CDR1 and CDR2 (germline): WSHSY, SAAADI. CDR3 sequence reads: CASSRDRGHETQYF. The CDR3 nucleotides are TGCGCCAGCAGCCGGGACAGGGGGCATGAGACCCAGTACTTC.

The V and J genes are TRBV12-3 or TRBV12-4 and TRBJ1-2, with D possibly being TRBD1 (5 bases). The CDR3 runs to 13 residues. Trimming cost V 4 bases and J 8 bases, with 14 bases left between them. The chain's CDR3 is CASSWQGGSGYTF. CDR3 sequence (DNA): TGTGCCAGCAGTTGGCAGGGAGGGAGCGGCTACACCTTC.

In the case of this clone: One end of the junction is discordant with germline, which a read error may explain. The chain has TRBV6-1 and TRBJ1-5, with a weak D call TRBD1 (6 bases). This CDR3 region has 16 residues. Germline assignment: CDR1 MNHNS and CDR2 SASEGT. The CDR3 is CAGSELQGSSNQPQHF. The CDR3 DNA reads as TGTGCCGGCAGTGAACTACAGGGTAGTAGCAATCAGCCCCAGCATTTT.

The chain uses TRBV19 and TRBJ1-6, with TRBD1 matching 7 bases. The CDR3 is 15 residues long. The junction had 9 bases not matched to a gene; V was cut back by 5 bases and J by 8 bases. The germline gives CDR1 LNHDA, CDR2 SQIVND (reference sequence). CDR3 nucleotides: TGTGCCAGTAGTTTCCCTACAGGGGACGATTCACCCCTCCACTTT. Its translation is CASSFPTGDDSPLHF.

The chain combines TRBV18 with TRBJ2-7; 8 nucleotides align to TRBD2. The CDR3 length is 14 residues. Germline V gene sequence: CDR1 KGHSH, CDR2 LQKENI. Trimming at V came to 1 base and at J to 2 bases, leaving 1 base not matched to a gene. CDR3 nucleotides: TGTGCCAGCTCACCACAGCGGGGGACCTACGAGCAGTACTTC. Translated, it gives CASSPQRGTYEQYF.